This T cell receptor beta chain was obtained from a study of spatial heterogeneity in lung cancer. General study results and limits: Mutation counts in tumors were tracked by counts of expanded intratumoral alpha and beta TCRs.

This clonotype was seen ten or more times. The antigen is not known. The V segment lost 5 bases and the J segment 5 bases; nucleotides outside the gene matches: 18. The V gene's germline CDR1 is SEHNR and CDR2 FQNEAQ (reference sequence). The CDR3 totals 18 residues. Time point: sample taken at primary tumor resection. Samples were donated by 72 untreated early-stage non-small cell lung cancer patients. Unsorted whole RNA samples from tumor, nontumor lung or frozen PBMC were sequenced. The library protocol tagged each TCR cDNA with a unique molecular identifier. TCRdb independently ran MiXCR on the 5' RACE reads; one entry per CDR3 protein. The sample carries 7,500 to 9,500 distinct CDR3 sequences, less than 6% recorded once.

The sequencing used lung tumor tissue, collected at surgery. This chain links TRBV7-9 with TRBJ1-2; TRBD1 matches at 9 bases. The TCR was taken from a female donor with early-stage non-small cell lung cancer. This chain's CDR3 is CASSPIPGQGRGLYGYTF. In DNA form, the CDR3 reads TGTGCCAGCAGCCCTATCCCGGGACAGGGCAGAGGGTTATATGGCTACACCTTC.